The source of this TCR beta chain is a study of breast tumors, draining lymph nodes, adjacent tissues. Samples came from axillary lymph nodes draining the breast cancer. TCRdb used MiXCR to reprocess the multiplex PCR reads, holding one entry per CDR3 protein. The repertoire holds 150,000 to 200,000 distinct CDR3 sequences, with around a third as singletons. This clonotype was seen many times. The germline CDR1 and CDR2 sequences are LNHDA and SQIVND (reference sequence). The CDR3 length is 15 residues. V lost 9 bases to trimming and J lost 4 bases; unmatched junction nucleotides: 11. This chain connects TRBV19 to TRBJ2-7; 11 bases line up with TRBD2. Sequenced: axillary lymph node tissue. This TCR came from a female donor with breast cancer. Some clones in this sample may be carry-over from other donors' samples. The CDR3 here is CASVATSGSIYEQYF. CDR3 sequence (DNA): TGTGCCAGCGTCGCTACTAGCGGGAGTATTTACGAGCAGTACTTC.